The 20 T cell receptor beta chains given below trace back to one sample, sequenced in a study of Tregs in tolerant kidney transplant recipients. The method was immunoSEQ multiplex PCR; TCRdb's version includes in-frame clones alone and lacks a portion of them. The table lists some 100,000 clones, around nine tenths of them singletons. Material for sequencing was CD4+ T cells from blood. These receptors all stem from a human donor in good health.

This chain uses TRBV6-8 with TRBJ2-1; 8 bases match TRBD2. The CDR3 is 16 residues long. After removal of 0 bases from V and 5 bases from J, the junction contained 6 bases not matched to a gene. Germline V gene sequence: CDR1 MNHGY, CDR2 SAAAGT. CDR3 loop: CASSYSLCGGNNEQFF. The DNA of the CDR3 is TGTGCCAGCAGTTACTCGTTGTGCGGGGGGAACAATGAGCAGTTCTTC.

The V call is TRBV6-5, the J call TRBJ1-2; D is undetermined. Germline V gives CDR1 MNHEY, CDR2 SVGAGI. Trimming stripped 2 bases from V and 2 bases from J, with 6 bases between. The CDR3 sequence is 13 residues long. CDR3 in amino acids: CASSYDGNYGYTF. CDR3 in DNA: TGTGCCAGCAGTTACGACGGCAACTATGGCTACACCTTC.

The rearrangement links TRBV6-5 to TRBJ1-2; D is unresolved. The CDR3 loop spans 14 amino acids. Per germline, CDR1 MNHEY and CDR2 SVGAGI. Trimming shortened V by 0 bases and J by 0 bases, and 5 bases separated the two germline ends. CDR3: CASSYSIANYGYTF. The CDR3 coding sequence is TGTGCCAGCAGTTACTCGATTGCTAACTATGGCTACACCTTC.

This chain links TRBV2 with TRBJ1-6; 8 bases line up with TRBD1. Trimming took 9 bases from V and 5 from J; bases not matched to a gene: 9. The V gene's germline CDR1 is SNHLY and CDR2 FYNNEI. There are 15 residues in the CDR3. CDR3 protein: CASTTGVLNNSPLHF. The CDR3 DNA follows: TGTGCCAGTACGACAGGGGTGTTGAATAATTCACCCCTCCACTTT.

The V call is TRBV4-1, the J call TRBJ1-6; the match to TRBD1 covers 7 bases. The trim removed 2 bases at V and 7 bases at J, leaving 8 bases unmatched. The CDR3 runs 16 residues. CDR1 and CDR2 from the germline V gene are MGHRA and YSYEKL. CDR3 DNA: TGCGCCAGCAGCCAACTCTACAGGGGCGAGAATTCACCCCTCCACTTT. Translated: CASSQLYRGENSPLHF.

This chain links TRBV4-1 with TRBJ2-3; TRBD1 matches at 8 bases. The CDR3 runs 15 residues. Germline CDR1 and CDR2: MGHRA and YSYEKL. The J segment lost 6 bases and the V segment lost 1 base, leaving 6 bases of the junction unmatched. The CDR3 spells CASSQVGRGHDTQYF. CDR3 coding DNA: TGCGCCAGCAGCCAAGTTGGCAGGGGGCACGATACGCAGTATTTT.

The chain employs TRBV5-1 and TRBJ2-3; D gene unclear. The V gene lost 0 bases and the J gene lost 2 bases, with 7 bases spanning the gap. This CDR3 is built from 14 residues. Germline CDR1 is SGHRS and CDR2 is YFSETQ. CDR3 residues: CASSLGSYTDTQYF. DNA for the CDR3: TGCGCCAGCAGCTTGGGTAGCTACACAGATACGCAGTATTTT.

This clone came up once. The rearrangement joins TRBV11-2 to TRBJ2-3, with D possibly called TRBD1 or TRBD2 (5 bases each). This CDR3 has 14 amino acids. Germline values: CDR1 SGHAT, CDR2 FQNNGV. V was shortened by 7 bases and J by 6 bases, with 17 bases between the two germline ends. The CDR3 nucleotides read TGTGCCAGCACCGAGTGGGGGTCCATGGATACGCAGTATTTT. Protein sequence: CASTEWGSMDTQYF.

V usage is TRBV5-4 and J usage is TRBJ2-4; the match to TRBD2 covers 12 bases. This CDR3 has 20 residues. V lost 0 bases and J lost 3; bases outside the gene matches: 13. Germline V CDR1 and CDR2: SGHNT, YYREEE (reference sequence). The CDR3 bases are TGTGCCAGCAGCTTGGACCCTAGCGGGAGGGCCCCAGCCCGCAAAAACATTCAGTACTTC. It encodes CASSLDPSGRAPARKNIQYF.

This clone was picked up one time. The chain carries TRBV30 and TRBJ2-3; 7 bases are shared with TRBD1. Germline values: CDR1 GTSNPN, CDR2 SVGIG (reference sequence). The V gene end was trimmed by 3 bases and the J gene end by 1 base; junction bases not matched to a gene: 7. CDR3 length: 15 amino acids. The CDR3 region is CAWRDRQGRTDTQYF. CDR3 nucleotide sequence: TGTGCCTGGAGGGACAGACAGGGCCGCACAGATACGCAGTATTTT.

This sequence joins TRBV30 and TRBJ1-1, with D tentatively TRBD1 (6 bases). This CDR3 region has 13 residues. V lost 5 bases and J 4 bases, leaving 14 bases between the germline ends. CDR1 is GTSNPN, CDR2 SVGIG, per germline (reference sequence). CDR3 in DNA: TGTGCCTGGTGTCGGGACATTAGCACTGAAGCTTTCTTT. This sequence encodes CAWCRDISTEAFF. The entire variable domain, with the rest obtained from reference TRBV30 and TRBJ1-1, is as follows: SQTIHQWPATLVQPVGSPLSLECTVEGTSNPNLYWYRQAAGRGLQLLFYSVGIGQISSEVPQNLSASRPQDRQFILSSKKLLLSDSGFYLCAWCRDISTEAFFGQGTRLTVV.

The gene calls are TRBV11-2 and TRBJ2-1; the match to TRBD2 covers 7 bases. The CDR3 totals 16 residues. The germline V gene encodes CDR1 SGHAT and CDR2 FQNNGV. V dropped 1 base and J dropped 4; count of bases not matched to a gene: 7. The chain's CDR3 is CASSLGAGVEYNEQFF. As DNA, the CDR3 is TGTGCCAGCAGCTTAGGGGCGGGAGTGGAGTACAATGAGCAGTTCTTC.

The chain couples TRBV2 to TRBJ2-1, with 7 bases that match TRBD2. This CDR3 spans 13 amino acids. Germline values: CDR1 SNHLY, CDR2 FYNNEI. After removal of 6 bases from V and 5 bases from J, the junction contained 4 bases not matched to a gene. The CDR3 region is CASRGDYNNEQFF. Here the CDR3 DNA reads TGTGCCAGCAGAGGGGACTATAACAATGAGCAGTTCTTC. The full variable domain, its missing parts supplied by reference TRBV2 and TRBJ2-1, is EPEVTQTPSHQVTQMGQEVILRCVPISNHLYFYWYRQILGQKVEFLVSFYNNEISEKSEIFDDQFSVERPDGSNFTLKIRSTKLEDSAMYFCASRGDYNNEQFFGPGTRLTVL.

This rearrangement joins TRBV6-5 to TRBJ1-1; D gene uncertain. The germline V and J ends were trimmed by 7 bases and 8 bases, with 11 bases remaining between them. Looked up from germline, CDR1 is MNHEY and CDR2 is SVGAGI. The CDR3 consists of 11 residues. CDR3 protein: CASTDTLEAFF. Written as DNA, the CDR3 is TGTGCCAGCACCGACACCCTGGAAGCTTTCTTT.

The CDR3 bases are TGTGCCAGCAGCCCTTCCGGGATAGTTAACTATGGCTACACCTTC. Its translation: CASSPSGIVNYGYTF. This chain joins TRBV6-5 and TRBJ1-2, with D unclear. The CDR3 runs to 15 residues. Germline loops: CDR1 MNHEY, CDR2 SVGAGI. V dropped 6 bases and J dropped 1 base, with 15 bases sitting between them.

This rearrangement joins TRBV19 to TRBJ1-2; tentative D call: TRBD1 (5 bases). V was shortened by 8 bases and J by 3 bases, with 10 bases between the two germline ends. Germline CDR1 is LNHDA and CDR2 is SQIVND (reference sequence). The CDR3 runs to 12 residues. CDR3 region: CASWQGYYGYTF. As DNA, the CDR3 is TGTGCCAGTTGGCAGGGTTACTATGGCTACACCTTC.

The CDR3 sequence: CASSLRGSSYNEQFF. The CDR3 coding sequence is TGTGCCAGCAGCTTGCGGGGGAGCTCCTACAATGAGCAGTTCTTC. J is TRBJ2-1 and V is TRBV7-3, with TRBD2 matching 7 bases. The length of the CDR3 is 15 residues. Germline V gene data show CDR1 as SGHTA and CDR2 as FQGTGA. V shed 3 bases, J shed 0 bases, and the junction held 2 bases outside the gene matches. Full variable domain (outside the CDR3, taken from reference TRBV7-3 and TRBJ2-1): GAGVSQTPSNKVTEKGKYVELRCDPISGHTALYWYRQSLGQGPEFLIYFQGTGAADDSGLPNDRFFAVRPEGSVSTLKIQRTERGDSAVYLCASSLRGSSYNEQFFGPGTRLTVL.

The V call is TRBV9, the J call TRBJ2-5, with D perhaps given as TRBD1 or TRBD2 (6 bases each). V shed 4 bases and J shed 5 bases, with 24 bases lying between them. The CDR3 is made up of 17 amino acids. Germline V gene lookup returns CDR1 SGDLS and CDR2 YYNGEE. CDR3 sequence: CASSFEAGTGGRETQYF. Written as DNA, the CDR3 is TGTGCCAGCAGCTTTGAAGCCGGAACCGGGGGCAGGGAGACCCAGTACTTC.

The chain employs TRBV7-3 and TRBJ2-7, with 7 nucleotides matching TRBD1. CDR3 length equals 14 residues. V dropped 5 bases and J dropped 5; count of bases not matched to a gene: 9. In germline, CDR1 is SGHTA, CDR2 FQGTGA. Written as DNA, the CDR3 is TGTGCCAGCAGCCCCCCGGGACAGCCTCACGAGCAGTACTTC. Protein product: CASSPPGQPHEQYF.

This sequence joins TRBV19 and TRBJ1-6; no clear D gene. V shed 3 bases and J shed 0 bases, with 15 bases lying between them. CDR1 is LNHDA, CDR2 SQIVND, per germline (reference sequence). The CDR3 loop spans 18 amino acids. CDR3 amino acids: CASSIPVAESSYNSPLHF. CDR3 sequence (DNA): TGTGCCAGTAGTATCCCCGTCGCCGAGAGCTCCTATAATTCACCCCTCCACTTT.